This T cell receptor beta chain comes out of a study of T cell changes during pregnancy in multiple sclerosis. The protocol was immunoSEQ multiplex PCR, while the TCRdb copy is restricted to in-frame clones and leaves out a portion. The table records approximately 43,000 clones, 93% of them present only once. J was trimmed by 3 bases and V by 5 bases; bases with no gene match: 4. From germline, CDR1 is SEHNR and CDR2 FQNEAQ (reference sequence). This CDR3 region has 13 residues. Material: CD8+ T cells from peripheral blood mononuclear cells, obtained after pregnancy. V usage is TRBV7-9 and J usage is TRBJ2-7; TRBD1 agrees at 7 bases. This TCR was recovered from a female donor with multiple sclerosis, enrolled in a pregnancy study. The DNA of the CDR3 is TGTGCCAGCAGCCCCCGACAGGGCTACGAGCAGTACTTC. Its translation is CASSPRQGYEQYF.